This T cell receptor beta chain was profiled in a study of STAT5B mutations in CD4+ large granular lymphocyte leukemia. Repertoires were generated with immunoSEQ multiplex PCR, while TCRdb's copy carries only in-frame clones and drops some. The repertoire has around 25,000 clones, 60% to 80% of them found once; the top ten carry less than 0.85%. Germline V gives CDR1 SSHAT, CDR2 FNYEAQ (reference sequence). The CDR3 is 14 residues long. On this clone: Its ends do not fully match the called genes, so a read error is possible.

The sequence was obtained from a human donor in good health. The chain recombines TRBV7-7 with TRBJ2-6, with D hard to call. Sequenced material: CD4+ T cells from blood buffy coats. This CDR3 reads CASSLTAGANVLTF. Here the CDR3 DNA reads TGTGCTAGCAGCTTAACGGCCGGGGCCAACGTCCTGACTTTC.